Sequencing of this T cell receptor (beta chain) was carried out in a study of blood T cell repertoires in COVID-19. As for the study in general: The United States, Italy and Spain provided the acute and convalescent COVID-19 samples.

Looked up from germline, CDR1 is LGHNA and CDR2 is YNFKEQ. V lost 0 bases and J 5 bases, leaving 13 bases between the germline ends. CDR3 size: 15 residues. Original handling: Reference gene primer amplification in the assay estimated nucleated cell counts. Data came from immunoSEQ multiplex PCR; TCRdb stores just in-frame clones and leaves some out. Clone size and the V and J calls come from that table; the DNA yielded D and trimming. The table has approximately 92,000 clones, about 86% seen once; the top ten hold 10% to 15%. The clonotype comes from a woman aged 60-70 years in a cohort sampled during active or convalescent COVID-19. Sequenced material: peripheral blood. The V gene is TRBV4-2, the J gene TRBJ1-2, with D perhaps TRBD1 (6 bases). DNA for the CDR3: TGTGCCAGCAGCCAAGACAGGGGACCCATTTATGGCTACACCTTC. This sequence encodes CASSQDRGPIYGYTF.